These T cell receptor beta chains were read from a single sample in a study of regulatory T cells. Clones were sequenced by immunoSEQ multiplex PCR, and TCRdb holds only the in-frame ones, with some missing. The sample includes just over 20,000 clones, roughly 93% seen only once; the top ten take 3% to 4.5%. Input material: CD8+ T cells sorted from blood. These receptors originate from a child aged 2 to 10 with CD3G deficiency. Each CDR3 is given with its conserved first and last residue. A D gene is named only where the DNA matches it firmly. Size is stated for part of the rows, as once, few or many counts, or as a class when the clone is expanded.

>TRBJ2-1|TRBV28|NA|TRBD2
CASTQLAGGPGGEQFF
TGTGCCAGCACCCAGCTAGCGGGAGGCCCTGGGGGTGAGCAGTTCTTC
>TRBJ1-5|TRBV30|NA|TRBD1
CAWSVTGGSQHF
TGTGCCTGGAGTGTGACAGGGGGGTCCCAGCATTTT
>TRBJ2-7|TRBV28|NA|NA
CASSRGSSYEQYF
TGTGCCAGCAGCAGGGGAAGTTCCTACGAGCAGTACTTC
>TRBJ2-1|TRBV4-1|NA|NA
CASGPGLYSSSYNEQFF
TGCGCCAGCGGACCGGGACTTTATTCCAGCTCCTACAATGAGCAGTTCTTC
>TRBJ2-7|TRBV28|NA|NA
CASSARDTSYEQYF
TGTGCCAGCAGTGCCCGGGACACCTCCTACGAGCAGTACTTC
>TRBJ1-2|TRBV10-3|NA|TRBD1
CAISESWTGGGYGYTF
TGTGCCATCAGTGAGTCTTGGACAGGGGGCGGCTATGGCTACACCTTC
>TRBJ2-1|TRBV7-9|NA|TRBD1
CASSPGTDYEQFF
TGTGCCAGCAGCCCTGGGACAGACTATGAGCAGTTCTTC
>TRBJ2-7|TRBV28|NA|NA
CASSAATYEQYF
TGTGCCAGCAGCGCGGCCACCTACGAGCAGTACTTC
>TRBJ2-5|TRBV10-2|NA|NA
CASSEEDQETQYF
TGCGCCAGCAGTGAAGAGGACCAAGAGACCCAGTACTTC
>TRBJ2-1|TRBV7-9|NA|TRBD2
CASSHRSGRAENEQFF
TGTGCCAGCAGCCACCGGAGCGGGAGGGCAGAAAATGAGCAGTTCTTC
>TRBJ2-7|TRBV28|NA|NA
CASSLRVNSYEQYF
TGTGCCAGCAGTTTGAGAGTCAACTCCTACGAGCAGTACTTC
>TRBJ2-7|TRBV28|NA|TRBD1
CASRTGAYEQYF
TGTGCCAGCAGGACAGGGGCCTACGAGCAGTACTTC
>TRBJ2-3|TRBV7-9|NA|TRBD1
CASSFDRVRGTDTQYF
TGTGCCAGCAGCTTCGACAGGGTTCGCGGCACAGATACGCAGTATTTT
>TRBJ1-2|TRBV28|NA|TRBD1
CASSLYATGSRYGYTF
TGTGCCAGCAGTTTATATGCGACAGGGTCTCGATATGGCTACACCTTC
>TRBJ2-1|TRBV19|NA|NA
CASGHGGPHNEQFF
TGTGCCAGTGGGCACGGGGGGCCGCATAATGAGCAGTTCTTC
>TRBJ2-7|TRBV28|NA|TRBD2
CASSTPLAGGYEQYF
TGTGCCAGCAGTACCCCATTAGCGGGAGGATACGAGCAGTACTTC
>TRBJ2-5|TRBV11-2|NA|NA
CASSRRSGFKETQYF
TGTGCCAGCAGCCGACGAAGCGGGTTTAAAGAGACCCAGTACTTC
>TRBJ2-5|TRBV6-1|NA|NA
CASSEWIFGRKETQYF
TGTGCCAGCAGTGAATGGATCTTTGGACGGAAAGAGACCCAGTACTTC
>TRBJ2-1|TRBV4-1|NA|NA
CASSQGTASSYNEQFF
TGCGCCAGCAGCCAAGGGACTGCGAGCTCCTACAATGAGCAGTTCTTC
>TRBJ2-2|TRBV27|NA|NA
CASSLFGSTGELFF
TGTGCCAGCAGTTTATTCGGGAGCACCGGGGAGCTGTTTTTT
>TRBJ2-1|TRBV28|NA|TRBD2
CASSLNPGIAGESNEQFF
TGTGCCAGCAGTTTAAACCCGGGGATAGCGGGAGAAAGTAATGAGCAGTTCTTC
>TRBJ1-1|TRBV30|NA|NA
CAWSIQENTEAFF
TGTGCCTGGAGTATCCAGGAGAACACTGAAGCTTTCTTT
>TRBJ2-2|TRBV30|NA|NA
CAWSGAITGELFF
TGTGCCTGGAGTGGAGCTATCACCGGGGAGCTGTTTTTT
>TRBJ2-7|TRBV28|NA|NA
CASSGDSPYEQYF
TGTGCCAGCAGCGGAGACAGTCCCTACGAGCAGTACTTC
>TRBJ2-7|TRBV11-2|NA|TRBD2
CASSPGTSVSYEQYF
TGTGCCAGCAGCCCGGGGACTAGCGTCTCCTACGAGCAGTACTTC
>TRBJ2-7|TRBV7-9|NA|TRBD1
CASSGTGREQYF
TGTGCCAGCAGCGGGACAGGGAGAGAGCAGTACTTC
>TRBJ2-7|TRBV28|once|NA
CASSPGGVYEQYF
TGTGCCAGCAGTCCTGGAGGAGTCTACGAGCAGTACTTC
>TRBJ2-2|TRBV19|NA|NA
CAIRDLNTGELFF
TGTGCCATTCGGGACCTGAACACCGGGGAGCTGTTTTTT
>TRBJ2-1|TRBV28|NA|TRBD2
CASSVAGGNNEQFF
TGTGCCAGCAGTGTAGCGGGAGGGAACAATGAGCAGTTCTTC
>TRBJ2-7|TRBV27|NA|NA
CASSLKGGDEQYF
TGTGCCAGCAGTCTAAAGGGGGGGGACGAGCAGTACTTC
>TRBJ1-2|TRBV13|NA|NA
CASSSRGHSANYGYTF
TGTGCCAGCAGCTCCAGAGGCCACAGTGCTAACTATGGCTACACCTTC
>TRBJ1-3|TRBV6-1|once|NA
CASSEHVGSYGNTIYF
TGTGCCAGCAGTGAACATGTAGGGTCGTACGGAAACACCATATATTTT
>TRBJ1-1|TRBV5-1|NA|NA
CASSLSGATEAFF
TGCGCCAGCAGCTTGTCGGGGGCCACTGAAGCTTTCTTT
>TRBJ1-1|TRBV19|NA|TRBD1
CASSSDRGTEAFF
TGTGCCAGTAGTTCGGACAGGGGCACTGAAGCTTTCTTT
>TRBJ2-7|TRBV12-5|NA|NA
CASGFTSGGSLDYEQYF
TGTGCTAGTGGTTTCACTTCGGGGGGCTCCTTAGACTACGAGCAGTACTTC
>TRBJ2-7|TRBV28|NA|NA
CASSFGGAREQYF
TGTGCCAGCAGTTTCGGAGGGGCTCGCGAGCAGTACTTC
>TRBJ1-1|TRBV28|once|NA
CASSLGARGYEAFF
TGTGCCAGCAGTTTGGGGGCACGAGGGTATGAAGCTTTCTTT
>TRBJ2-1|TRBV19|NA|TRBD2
CASQRERGDEQFF
TGTGCCAGCCAGCGGGAGAGAGGCGATGAGCAGTTCTTC
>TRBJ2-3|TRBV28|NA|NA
CASSLLWNTDTQYF
TGTGCCAGCAGTTTGCTATGGAACACAGATACGCAGTATTTT
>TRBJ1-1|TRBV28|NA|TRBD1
CASSNRGGRTEAFF
TGTGCCAGCAGTAACAGGGGAGGACGAACTGAAGCTTTCTTT
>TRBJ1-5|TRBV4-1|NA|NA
CASADSLGQPQHF
TGCGCCAGCGCTGACAGCTTAGGTCAGCCCCAGCATTTT
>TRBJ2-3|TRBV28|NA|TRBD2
CASSLRPSVGGRADTQYF
TGTGCCAGCAGTTTAAGGCCCTCCGTGGGAGGGCGGGCAGATACGCAGTATTTT
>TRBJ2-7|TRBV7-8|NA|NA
CASSPLDPGEQYF
TGTGCCAGCAGCCCTCTTGACCCGGGCGAGCAGTACTTC